This T cell receptor (beta chain) was obtained from a study of blood T cell repertoires in COVID-19. V lost 2 bases to trimming and J lost 7 bases, with 11 bases between them. Germline lookup yields CDR1 MDHEN and CDR2 SYDVKM. The CDR3 extends over 13 amino acids. Sequencing was performed with immunoSEQ multiplex PCR; in TCRdb, only in-frame clones are kept and a portion is missing. The table shows approximately 290,000 clones, with about 90% occurring only once. The sequenced sample consisted of peripheral blood. The chain is built from TRBV28 and TRBJ2-5; D gene unclear. This TCR came from a man in his late teens or twenties with active or convalescent COVID-19. CDR3 region: CASSLRQAGTQYF. CDR3 nucleotide sequence: TGTGCCAGCAGTTTACGGCAGGCTGGGACCCAGTACTTC.